The T cell receptor beta chain under discussion was sequenced for a study of blood T cell repertoires in COVID-19. Across the whole study: Researchers got acute and convalescent COVID-19 samples from the United States, Italy and Spain.

Participant age was about 18 to 89 years, and participants resided in 20 to 30 US areas. Data came from immunoSEQ multiplex PCR; TCRdb stores just in-frame clones and leaves some out. The data show about 200,000 clones, roughly 89% seen once. This clone is a singleton in its sample. V lost 6 bases, J lost 2 bases, and 11 bases stayed unmatched. The length of the CDR3 is 16 residues. In germline, CDR1 is MNHEY, CDR2 SMNVEV (reference sequence). This clonotype was sampled from a woman aged 30 to 39 with acute COVID-19. The specimen was PBMCs or T cells enriched from blood (not recorded which). The chain employs TRBV27 and TRBJ2-5; 8 nucleotides align to TRBD1. The CDR3 DNA is TGTGCCAGCAGCCCAGGGGGCGCAAGGATACAAGAGACCCAGTACTTC. As protein: CASSPGGARIQETQYF.